The 29 T cell receptor beta chains listed next were all sequenced from one sample in a study of naive and memory T cell subsets. Two oligonucleotides, mixed equimolar, formed the beta constant-region primer covering TRBC1 and TRBC2. TCRdb ran MiXCR on the UMI-ligation and nested PCR reads and lists one entry per CDR3 protein. Among 70,000 to 95,000 distinct CDR3 sequences, more than 6.5% were seen once, and the ten largest hold 1.6%. The sample was central memory CD4+ T cells from blood. These receptors came from a human donor in good health.

J is TRBJ2-6 and V is TRBV24-1; tentative D call: TRBD1 (6 bases). The V end was cut by 4 bases, the J end by 4 bases, with 16 bases between. The CDR3 runs to 17 residues. Germline V CDR1 and CDR2: KGHDR, SFDVKD. The CDR3 loop is CATSDSRQAPGANVLTF. The CDR3, as DNA: TGTGCCACCAGTGACTCTAGACAGGCGCCAGGGGCCAACGTCCTGACTTTC.

This clonotype was seen ten or more times. V and J are TRBV18 and TRBJ1-6, with D maybe TRBD1 (6 bases). This CDR3 comprises 14 residues. V shed 3 bases and J shed 9 bases, with 12 bases lying between them. Looked up from germline, CDR1 is KGHSH and CDR2 is LQKENI. The CDR3 sequence: CASSPDRKSSPLHF. As DNA, the CDR3 is TGTGCCAGCTCACCGGACAGAAAGAGTTCACCCCTCCACTTT. Complete variable domain (other parts from reference TRBV18 and TRBJ1-6): NAGVMQNPRHLVRRRGQEARLRCSPMKGHSHVYWYRQLPEEGLKFMVYLQKENIIDESGMPKERFSAEFPKEGPSILRIQQVVRGDSAAYFCASSPDRKSSPLHFGNGTRLTVT.

This clonotype occurred many times. The J gene is TRBJ1-1, the V gene TRBV28; 8 bases are shared with TRBD1. After removal of 2 bases from V and 4 bases from J, the junction contained 9 bases not matched to a gene. Germline V lookup: CDR1 MDHEN, CDR2 SYDVKM. The CDR3 runs to 16 residues. The CDR3 reads CASSLGTTGEVTEAFF. The CDR3 DNA is TGTGCCAGCAGTTTAGGGACGACAGGGGAGGTCACTGAAGCTTTCTTT.

With regard to this clonotype: This clone may be a read error of a much larger clone one base away. This sequence joins TRBV24-1 and TRBJ2-1; D gene unclear. The length of the CDR3 is 11 residues. Trimming stripped 6 bases from V and 10 bases from J, with 9 bases between. Germline V gene sequence: CDR1 KGHDR, CDR2 SFDVKD. The CDR3 nucleotides are TGTGCCACCAGTAGGTGTGGGGAGCAGTTCTTC. Amino acid sequence: CATSRCGEQFF.

This clonotype came up many times. The chain joins TRBV29-1 to TRBJ2-5; D ambiguous. The CDR3 totals 12 residues. Trimming took 6 bases from V and 5 from J, leaving 13 bases between them. Per the germline V gene, CDR1 is SQVTM and CDR2 is ANQGSEA. CDR3: CSVGVGPETQYF. The CDR3 DNA is TGCAGCGTGGGTGTCGGGCCGGAGACCCAGTACTTC. The full variable domain, with the rest looked up from reference TRBV29-1 and TRBJ2-5, is SAVISQKPSRDICQRGTSLTIQCQVDSQVTMMFWYRQQPGQSLTLIATANQGSEATYESGFVIDKFPISRPNLTFSTLTVSNMSPEDSSIYLCSVGVGPETQYFGPGTRLLVL.

The sample holds many counts of this clonotype. This rearrangement joins TRBV24-1 to TRBJ1-5; TRBD1 might be the D (6 bases). Germline values: CDR1 KGHDR, CDR2 SFDVKD. CDR3 size: 18 residues. V gave up 5 bases and J gave up 0 bases, with 19 bases separating them. CDR3 nucleotides: TGTGCCACCAGTGCCCGGGACGCTACAGGGTTTAGCAATCAGCCCCAGCATTTT. This encodes CATSARDATGFSNQPQHF.

The CDR3 is CASSSGLSNPYEQYF. In nucleotides, the CDR3 is TGTGCCAGCAGCTCAGGACTATCTAATCCCTACGAGCAGTACTTC. The V and J genes are TRBV7-2 and TRBJ2-7; D is perhaps TRBD2 (6 bases). The germline V gene has CDR1 SGHTA and CDR2 FQGNSA. This CDR3 contains 15 residues. V dropped 4 bases and J dropped 2 bases, with 15 bases sitting between them.

The V call is TRBV19, the J call TRBJ1-2; perhaps TRBD1 as D (6 bases). The ends were cut back, 4 bases at V and 8 bases at J, with 11 bases in the middle. The CDR3 has 12 amino acids. CDR1 is LNHDA, CDR2 SQIVND, per germline (reference sequence). The CDR3 nucleotides are TGTGCCAGTAGTAGGCGGACAGCGGGCTACACCTTC. It translates to CASSRRTAGYTF.

The chain joins TRBV18 to TRBJ2-3; tentative D call: TRBD2 (5 bases). In germline, CDR1 is KGHSH, CDR2 LQKENI. The CDR3 covers 17 residues. Trimming took 3 bases from V and 0 from J, leaving 16 bases between them. In DNA form, the CDR3 reads TGTGCCAGCTCACCGAGGGCAATAAGCGACAGCACAGATACGCAGTATTTT. This codes for CASSPRAISDSTDTQYF.

There are many counts of this clonotype. The chain combines TRBV24-1 with TRBJ2-7, with TRBD1 as a possible D gene (5 bases). V lost 3 bases, J lost 5 bases, and 10 bases lay in between. CDR3 length equals 13 residues. Germline V CDR1 and CDR2: KGHDR, SFDVKD. CDR3 coding DNA: TGTGCCACCAGTGATATCTCCAGGGACGAGCAGTACTTC. The encoded protein is CATSDISRDEQYF.

The rearrangement joins TRBV20-1 to TRBJ1-3, with D hard to call. CDR3 size: 13 residues. With 3 bases removed from V and 2 bases from J, the gap between germline ends came to 8 bases. Germline CDR1 and CDR2: DFQATT and SNEGSKA (reference sequence). CDR3 region: CSARGSTGNTIYF. The CDR3 nucleotides read TGCAGTGCTAGGGGCAGTACTGGAAACACCATATATTTT.

This clonotype has only a few counts. The chain links TRBV3-1 to TRBJ2-3; D unclear. Germline V gives CDR1 LGHDT, CDR2 YNNKEL (reference sequence). V lost 0 bases, J lost 0 bases, and 10 bases lay in between. CDR3 length equals 16 residues. CDR3 nucleotide sequence: TGTGCCAGCAGCCAAGACCCTGCGAGTAGCACAGATACGCAGTATTTT. Encoded protein: CASSQDPASSTDTQYF.

This clonotype was detected only a few times. The chain uses TRBV11-2 and TRBJ2-5; D not resolved. The germline gives CDR1 SGHAT, CDR2 FQNNGV. This CDR3 spans 15 amino acids. Trimming cost V 3 bases and J 3 bases, with 14 bases left between them. Here the CDR3 reads CASSFAGMRKETQYF. CDR3 nucleotides: TGTGCCAGCAGCTTCGCAGGCATGCGGAAAGAGACCCAGTACTTC.

This sequence joins TRBV11-2 and TRBJ1-6; 9 nucleotides match TRBD1. The CDR3 loop spans 15 amino acids. Losses at the gene ends were 4 bases for V and 5 bases for J; bases not matched to a gene: 3. Germline CDR1 reads SGHAT; CDR2 reads FQNNGV. The CDR3, as DNA: TGTGCCAGCAGCTCACAGGGGGCTGATAATTCACCCCTCCACTTT. Translation: CASSSQGADNSPLHF.

The rearrangement links TRBV7-6 to TRBJ2-3; 14 nucleotides agree with TRBD2. J gave up 4 bases and V 3 bases, and 15 bases lay outside the gene matches. CDR3 length equals 20 residues. Germline values: CDR1 SGHVS, CDR2 FNYEAQ. CDR3 residues: CASSLENFGTSGSKADTQYF. CDR3 sequence (DNA): TGTGCCAGCAGCTTGGAGAATTTTGGGACTAGCGGGAGTAAGGCAGATACGCAGTATTTT.

This clonotype was seen at least ten times. This sequence joins TRBV10-3 and TRBJ1-1; TRBD1 matches at 7 bases. There are 14 residues in the CDR3. The J segment lost 3 bases and the V segment lost 6 bases, leaving 7 bases of the junction unmatched. CDR1 and CDR2 (germline): ENHRY, SYGVKD. This CDR3 reads CAISQGGQHTEAFF. CDR3 nucleotides: TGTGCCATCAGCCAAGGGGGACAGCACACTGAAGCTTTCTTT.

This clonotype was detected many times. The chain employs TRBV18 and TRBJ1-1; the D is unclear. This CDR3 has 14 residues. The V gene's germline CDR1 is KGHSH and CDR2 LQKENI. Trimming removed 3 bases at V and 6 bases at J, with 14 bases between. For the CDR3, the DNA is TGTGCCAGCTCACCGCGTGAATTGATCGCTGAAGCTTTCTTT. Encoded protein: CASSPRELIAEAFF.

This clonotype was observed at least ten times. The DNA of the CDR3 is TGTGCCAGCAGTTTCTCAGGGACTCCTGGAAACACCATATATTTT. Protein product: CASSFSGTPGNTIYF. The chain is built from TRBV12-3 or TRBV12-4 and TRBJ1-3, with D possibly being TRBD1 (5 bases). The V gene lost 3 bases and the J gene lost 2 bases, with 11 bases spanning the gap. The CDR3 contains 15 residues.

This clonotype was observed many times. V gene TRBV7-9 combines with J gene TRBJ2-5; perhaps TRBD2 as D (6 bases). Germline-derived CDR1 and CDR2 are SEHNR and FQNEAQ (reference sequence). This CDR3 spans 14 amino acids. Trimming pared 3 bases from V and 5 bases from J, leaving 13 bases between. CDR3 bases: TGTGCCAGCAGCTTGGCTACGGGGAGGGAGACCCAGTACTTC. Amino acid sequence: CASSLATGRETQYF.

This clonotype showed up just a few times. The rearrangement links TRBV28 to TRBJ2-7; no clear D gene. From germline, CDR1 is MDHEN and CDR2 SYDVKM. The ends were cut back, 8 bases at V and 4 bases at J, with 15 bases in the middle. The CDR3 loop spans 13 amino acids. The CDR3, as DNA: TGTGCCAGCCAGCCTGGCAGGCGGTACGAGCAGTACTTC. Translating gives CASQPGRRYEQYF.

The chain employs TRBV20-1 and TRBJ2-7; 8 bases are a match to TRBD2. Losses at the gene ends were 2 bases for V and 0 bases for J; bases not matched to a gene: 3. This CDR3 comprises 14 residues. In germline, CDR1 is DFQATT, CDR2 SNEGSKA (reference sequence). The CDR3 region is CSARKAGASYEQYF. CDR3 coding DNA: TGCAGTGCTAGAAAAGCGGGAGCCTCCTACGAGCAGTACTTC.

The gene calls are TRBV20-1 and TRBJ1-4; no clear D. Trimming shortened V by 0 bases and J by 8 bases, and 10 bases separated the two germline ends. The CDR3 is made up of 13 amino acids. Germline V lookup: CDR1 DFQATT, CDR2 SNEGSKA (reference sequence). CDR3 coding DNA: TGCAGTGCTAGAGAAGGAGCTGGGGAAAAACTGTTTTTT. As protein: CSAREGAGEKLFF.

The chain has TRBV9 and TRBJ2-2; maybe TRBD2 (6 bases). The length of the CDR3 is 15 residues. The V gene lost 2 bases and the J gene lost 8 bases, with 16 bases spanning the gap. Germline lookup yields CDR1 SGDLS and CDR2 YYNGEE. CDR3 nucleotides: TGTGCCAGCAGCGTCGAACTAGCCCCCAGGGGGGAGCTGTTTTTT. It is translated as CASSVELAPRGELFF.

This clonotype was counted many times. For the CDR3, the DNA is TGTGCCAGCAGCTGGACAGGGCTCATCGATTCACCCCTCCACTTT. Translated: CASSWTGLIDSPLHF. V and J are TRBV6-2 or TRBV6-3 and TRBJ1-6; 8 nucleotides agree with TRBD1. From germline, CDR1 is MNHEY and CDR2 SVGEGT. This CDR3 is 15 amino acids long. The V segment lost 6 bases and the J segment 8 bases; nucleotides outside the gene matches: 9.

This clonotype was seen many times. The chain combines TRBV6-4 with TRBJ2-2; D call uncertain. The CDR3 consists of 14 residues. CDR1 MRHNA and CDR2 SNTAGT come from the germline V gene. Trimming cost V 3 bases and J 3 bases, with 8 bases left between them. CDR3 residues: CASSENWDTGELFF. The CDR3 DNA sequence: TGTGCCAGCAGTGAGAATTGGGACACCGGGGAGCTGTTTTTT.

This clonotype was seen many times. The chain is built from TRBV20-1 and TRBJ2-1, with 8 bases fitting TRBD2. The V gene's germline CDR1 is DFQATT and CDR2 SNEGSKA (reference sequence). V gave up 0 bases and J gave up 4 bases; unmatched junction bases: 8. CDR3 length equals 16 residues. The DNA of the CDR3 is TGCAGTGCTAGAGATCAGGGCGGGGGGCATTACAATGAGCAGTTCTTC. As protein: CSARDQGGGHYNEQFF.

This chain uses TRBV6-6 with TRBJ2-6; perhaps TRBD2 as D (5 bases). Germline V gives CDR1 MNHNY, CDR2 SVGAGI (reference sequence). CDR3 length equals 18 residues. V lost 2 bases and J lost 0, with 14 bases in between. CDR3 amino acids: CASSYGGQRHSGANVLTF. For the CDR3, the DNA is TGTGCCAGCAGTTACGGCGGGCAACGGCACTCTGGGGCCAACGTCCTGACTTTC.

This clonotype has at least ten counts. The CDR3 nucleotides read TGCGCCAGCAGCTTGTCCCCTACAGGACGGCATGAAAAACTGTTTTTT. It translates to CASSLSPTGRHEKLFF. The chain links TRBV5-1 to TRBJ1-4, with D possibly matching TRBD1 (5 bases). CDR3 length: 16 residues. Germline V gene lookup returns CDR1 SGHRS and CDR2 YFSETQ. Between the trimmed V and J ends, which lost 1 base and 6 bases, there was a span of 16 bases.

This clonotype was observed at least ten times. The J gene is TRBJ1-5, the V gene TRBV20-1, with 10 bases aligning to TRBD1. After removal of 0 bases from V and 4 bases from J, the junction contained 6 bases not matched to a gene. The CDR3 contains 16 residues. Germline CDR1 reads DFQATT; CDR2 reads SNEGSKA (reference sequence). The DNA for the CDR3 is TGCAGTGCTAGAGAAGGCGGGACAGGGGCGAATCAGCCCCAGCATTTT. Its translation is CSAREGGTGANQPQHF.